The present T cell receptor beta chain was sequenced within a study of spatial heterogeneity in lung cancer. Overall study context: In tumor regions, TCR transcript counts tracked strongly with a T cell module score from matched bulk RNA-seq. On average, each unique TCR and UMI combination appeared more than ten times in raw reads.

Germline assignment: CDR1 SGHDT and CDR2 YYEEEE. There are 11 residues in the CDR3. Deletions cut 5 bases from V and 4 bases from J, with 7 bases between. Only a few counts were recorded for this clonotype. Antigen: not known. Regarding the study as a whole: The study found that expanded intratumoral alpha and beta TCR counts tracked tumor mutation counts.

Sample time point: sample taken at primary tumor resection. The donors comprised 70 to 85 untreated early-stage non-small cell lung cancer patients. A single record per CDR3 protein comes from TCRdb applying MiXCR to the 5' RACE reads. This sample has over 15,000 distinct CDR3 sequences, with 7% found just once. The V and J genes are TRBV5-6 and TRBJ2-7; no reliable D call. This TCR came from a female donor with early-stage non-small cell lung cancer. The sample in question was lung tumor tissue, obtained at surgery. CDR3 sequence (DNA): TGTGCCAGCAGTTCCATATACGAGCAGTACTTC. This gives the protein CASSSIYEQYF.